The next 26 T cell receptor beta chains were all read from a single sample in a study of Graves' ophthalmopathy and Graves' hyperthyroidism. Amplified TCR beta CDR3 regions were obtained using RNA transcripts as template. The authors performed first-round RT-PCR with HTBI primers and then a second-round multiplex PCR. TCRdb passed the multiplex PCR reads through MiXCR, listing each CDR3 protein once. This table holds about 700,000 distinct CDR3 sequences, 40% found once. The sample consisted of peripheral blood. These receptors all stem from an adult man with Graves' ophthalmopathy.

This rearrangement joins TRBV20-1 to TRBJ2-7; D possibly uses TRBD1 or TRBD2 (5 bases each). Trimming pared 5 bases from V and 2 bases from J, leaving 13 bases between. In germline, CDR1 is DFQATT, CDR2 SNEGSKA (reference sequence). This CDR3 is 13 amino acids long. The CDR3 bases are TGCAGTGCTCCCGGGACCGCCACCTACGAGCAGTACTTC. It translates to CSAPGTATYEQYF.

The chain combines TRBV10-3 with TRBJ2-6; TRBD1 is a possible D gene (6 bases). Germline lookup yields CDR1 ENHRY and CDR2 SYGVKD. Trimming left V 10 bases short and J 15 bases short, with 13 bases between. This CDR3 comprises 10 residues. CDR3 nucleotides: TGTGCCACCGCGGACAGCGGCCTGACTTTC. As protein: CATADSGLTF.

This clonotype was counted ten times or more. The rearrangement joins TRBV2 to TRBJ2-5, with 11 positions matching TRBD2. CDR1 SNHLY and CDR2 FYNNEI come from the germline V gene. V dropped 0 bases and J dropped 5; count of bases not matched to a gene: 5. This CDR3 is built from 16 residues. The CDR3 coding sequence is TGTGCCAGCAGTGAAGCCGGACTAGCGGGCAGGGAGACCCAGTACTTC. It translates to CASSEAGLAGRETQYF.

This clonotype was counted at least ten times. This chain uses TRBV7-2 with TRBJ2-7; TRBD1 agrees at 9 bases. The CDR3 length is 13 residues. V was clipped by 5 bases and J by 7 bases; unmatched bases: 6. CDR1 is SGHTA and CDR2 is FQGNSA in the germline V gene. The CDR3 DNA reads TGTGCCAGCAGCCGGACAGGGGTTGGAGAGCAGTACTTC. Its protein product is CASSRTGVGEQYF.

The rearrangement joins TRBV29-1 to TRBJ1-2, with 8 positions matching TRBD1. After removal of 8 bases from V and 3 bases from J, the junction contained 5 bases not matched to a gene. Germline V lookup: CDR1 SQVTM, CDR2 ANQGSEA. The CDR3 has 12 amino acids. The DNA for the CDR3 is TGCAGCTCCGGACAGGGTCACTATGGCTACACCTTC. Translating gives CSSGQGHYGYTF.

V usage is TRBV7-8 and J usage is TRBJ2-7, with 10 bases that match TRBD2. This CDR3 contains 13 residues. The J segment lost 6 bases and the V segment lost 5 bases, leaving 4 bases of the junction unmatched. Per the germline V gene, CDR1 is SGHVS and CDR2 is FQNEAQ. The CDR3 nucleotides read TGTGCCAGCAGCACTAGCGGGAAAGCCGAGCAGTACTTC. This codes for CASSTSGKAEQYF.

The V call is TRBV25-1, the J call TRBJ1-3; D perhaps matches TRBD1 (5 bases). Trimming removed 6 bases from V and 9 bases from J, with 15 bases in between. Germline loops: CDR1 MGHDK, CDR2 SYGVNS. CDR3 length: 13 amino acids. The CDR3 DNA sequence: TGTGCCAGCAGCTTGGCCGGACAAGGCACCATATATTTT. Protein product: CASSLAGQGTIYF.

CDR3 protein: CASSMGDRGITGELFF. Written as DNA, the CDR3 is TGTGCCAGCAGCATGGGGGACAGGGGCATTACCGGGGAGCTGTTTTTT. The chain carries TRBV11-2 and TRBJ2-2; 10 nucleotides agree with TRBD1. Trimming at V came to 5 bases and at J to 5 bases, leaving 8 bases not matched to a gene. This CDR3 spans 16 amino acids. Germline CDR1 reads SGHAT; CDR2 reads FQNNGV.

This clonotype was found a few times. The chain employs TRBV7-2 and TRBJ2-2; TRBD1 aligns across 8 bases. V gave up 5 bases and J gave up 5 bases; unmatched junction bases: 10. This CDR3 spans 16 amino acids. Germline V gene lookup returns CDR1 SGHTA and CDR2 FQGNSA. The CDR3 sequence is CASSPDRVWGTGELFF. In nucleotides, the CDR3 is TGTGCCAGCAGCCCGGACAGGGTTTGGGGAACCGGGGAGCTGTTTTTT. Looking up the rest from reference TRBV7-2 and TRBJ2-2 gives the full variable domain: GAGVSQSPSNKVTEKGKDVELRCDPISGHTALYWYRQSLGQGLEFLIYFQGNSAPDKSGLPSDRFSAERTGGSVSTLTIQRTQQEDSAVYLCASSPDRVWGTGELFFGEGSRLTVL.

This clonotype appeared a few times. The rearrangement joins TRBV2 to TRBJ1-2; TRBD1 might be the D (5 bases). Per germline, CDR1 SNHLY and CDR2 FYNNEI. There are 15 residues in the CDR3. V was shortened by 4 bases and J by 7 bases, with 19 bases between the two germline ends. Here the CDR3 DNA reads TGTGCCAGCAGTGTGGTTGTGAGGGACCTCTCTGGCTACACCTTC. It is translated as CASSVVVRDLSGYTF.

The table lists this clonotype with a few counts. CDR3 sequence reads: CASSSQGAMGTEAFF. The DNA of the CDR3 is TGTGCCAGCAGCTCCCAGGGGGCGATGGGCACTGAAGCTTTCTTT. V gene TRBV7-9 combines with J gene TRBJ1-1, with 8 bases that match TRBD1. Losses at the gene ends were 4 bases for V and 4 bases for J; bases not matched to a gene: 8. Germline CDR1 is SEHNR and CDR2 is FQNEAQ (reference sequence). There are 15 residues in the CDR3.

A word on this clonotype: One end of the junction does not line up with germline, which may come from a read error. The chain recombines TRBV20-1 with TRBJ2-2; 8 positions agree with TRBD2. There are 15 residues in the CDR3. Germline lookup yields CDR1 DFQATT and CDR2 SNEGSKA (reference sequence). The CDR3 coding sequence is TGTAGTGCTAGAGATCGGGGAGCGGGGGCCGGGGAGCTGTTTTTT. Translating gives CSARDRGAGAGELFF.

As concerns this clonotype: A junction boundary mismatches the germline segment, possibly from a read error. J is TRBJ2-6 and V is TRBV12-3 or TRBV12-4; no clear D gene. The CDR3 is 13 amino acids. The DNA for the CDR3 is TGTGCCAGCAGCTTAGGAGCGGCCAACGTCCTGACTTTC. Amino acids: CASSLGAANVLTF.

The J gene is TRBJ2-6, the V gene TRBV29-1, with a possible D match to TRBD1 (6 bases). V was pared by 3 bases and J by 0 bases, with 18 bases between. The germline V gene encodes CDR1 SQVTM and CDR2 ANQGSEA. The CDR3 sequence is 18 residues long. The CDR3 reads CSVEVTRGRDSGANVLTF. The CDR3 DNA reads TGCAGCGTTGAGGTCACCAGGGGTAGGGACTCTGGGGCCAACGTCCTGACTTTC.

This rearrangement joins TRBV25-1 to TRBJ1-3; D not resolved. The germline CDR1 and CDR2 sequences are MGHDK and SYGVNS. V was trimmed by 8 bases and J by 0 bases, leaving 17 bases between them. CDR3 length: 16 amino acids. The CDR3 loop is CASAGREPSSGNTIYF. The CDR3 DNA reads as TGTGCCAGCGCAGGACGGGAACCTAGCTCTGGAAACACCATATATTTT.

About this clonotype: An end of the junction differs from the germline gene, which may be a read error. The rearrangement uses TRBV6-6 and TRBJ1-1, with unresolved D. CDR3 size: 14 residues. Germline V gives CDR1 MNHNY, CDR2 SVGAGI (reference sequence). DNA of the CDR3: TGTGCCATCAGTGAAGACTCTGGGATAGGGAGAGCTTTCTTT. Its translation is CAISEDSGIGRAFF.

This rearrangement joins TRBV25-1 to TRBJ1-5, with 7 bases identical to TRBD1. After removal of 3 bases from V and 7 bases from J, the junction contained 15 bases not matched to a gene. CDR3 length: 17 amino acids. Germline assignment: CDR1 MGHDK and CDR2 SYGVNS. CDR3 in amino acids: CASSDGQSDRAGQPQHF. The CDR3 DNA reads as TGTGCCAGCAGTGACGGACAGTCCGACAGGGCTGGGCAGCCCCAGCATTTT.

This clonotype was recorded only once. CDR3 nucleotide sequence: TGTGCCAGCTCACCATCACAACAACTGAACACTGAAGCTTTCTTT. It yields the protein CASSPSQQLNTEAFF. This chain uses TRBV18 with TRBJ1-1; D is ambiguous. Trimming cost V 2 bases and J 0 bases, with 10 bases left between them. Germline assignment: CDR1 KGHSH and CDR2 LQKENI. The CDR3 has 15 amino acids.

V and J are TRBV9 and TRBJ1-1; D is ambiguous. Germline values: CDR1 SGDLS, CDR2 YYNGEE. Trimming took 0 bases from V and 7 from J, leaving 10 bases between them. The CDR3 runs 13 residues. The CDR3: CASSVVLEDEAFF. CDR3 nucleotide sequence: TGTGCCAGCAGCGTAGTTCTCGAGGATGAAGCTTTCTTT.

With respect to this clonotype: A much more abundant neighbour one base away suggests this may be a read error. The chain uses TRBV7-3 and TRBJ1-1, with D possibly matching TRBD1 (5 bases). CDR1 is SGHTA and CDR2 is FQGTGA in the germline V gene. This CDR3 contains 13 residues. The CDR3 nucleotides are TGCGCCAGCAGCTTTACCAGGGTGGATGAAGCTTTCTTT. Translation: CASSFTRVDEAFF.

This chain joins TRBV10-1 and TRBJ2-2, with D possibly being TRBD2 (6 bases). From germline, CDR1 is WNHNN and CDR2 SYGVQD (reference sequence). Trimming left V 3 bases short and J 0 bases short, with 17 bases between. The CDR3 runs to 18 residues. CDR3 sequence: CASSDSPGGGPNTGELFF. The CDR3 nucleotides are TGCGCCAGCAGTGATAGTCCCGGCGGAGGGCCGAACACCGGGGAGCTGTTTTTT.

A note on this clonotype: One end of the junction varies from germline; a read error may be responsible. The CDR3 region is CASSYTENSYGQYF. CDR3 nucleotide sequence: TGTGCCAGCAGTTACACCGAGAACTCCTACGGGCAGTACTTC. The chain links TRBV6-5 to TRBJ2-7, with D uncertain. Germline CDR1 and CDR2: MNHEY and SVGAGI. The CDR3 runs to 14 residues.

The rearrangement joins TRBV20-1 to TRBJ1-3, with D possibly matching TRBD1 (5 bases). The V gene's germline CDR1 is DFQATT and CDR2 SNEGSKA (reference sequence). Trimming removed 4 bases from V and 9 bases from J, with 13 bases in between. CDR3 length: 12 residues. The DNA of the CDR3 is TGCAGTGCTATGGGGGGGGGGTTCACCATATATTTT. Its translation: CSAMGGGFTIYF.

There are many counts of this clonotype. No conserved phenylalanine or tryptophan is present at the end of the CDR3, so a read error is the likely explanation. Because the CDR3's place on the DNA is in doubt, the DNA is left out and the CDR3 is given as listed by TCRdb. The V and J genes are TRBV7-2 and TRBJ2-7. CDR1 and CDR2 from the germline V gene are SGHTA and FQGNSA. Inclusive of both ends, the CDR3 amounts to 8 amino acids. This CDR3 is CASSSDKA.

Notes on this clonotype: The CDR3 ends on some other residue instead of the conserved phenylalanine or tryptophan, so this is likely a read error. V gene TRBV7-2 combines with J gene TRBJ2-7; 13 bases agree with TRBD2. The CDR3 covers 16 residues. The V segment lost 5 bases and the J segment 3 bases; nucleotides outside the gene matches: 7. Looked up from germline, CDR1 is SGHTA and CDR2 is FQGNSA. DNA for the CDR3: TGTGCCAGCAGCCAAACCGGGACTAGCGGGATCTACGAGCAGTACTGC. Its protein is CASSQTGTSGIYEQYC.

This clonotype appeared a few times. The chain uses TRBV5-4 and TRBJ2-2, with 15 nucleotides matching TRBD2. The CDR3 loop spans 17 amino acids. Germline trimming cut 4 bases from V and 4 bases from J; bases unmatched to any gene: 5. Germline loops: CDR1 SGHNT, CDR2 YYREEE (reference sequence). CDR3 coding DNA: TGTGCCAGCAGCCTCGGACTAGCGGGAGGGACCACCGGGGAGCTGTTTTTT. As protein: CASSLGLAGGTTGELFF.